This T cell receptor beta chain was captured by sequencing in a study of glioma-infiltrating T cells. Study outcomes and limitations: Very few CDR3 sequences were shared between tissue and blood.

The iRepertoire nested amplicon-rescue multiplex PCR amplified TCR alpha and beta CDR3s from RNA. One entry per CDR3 protein results from TCRdb running MiXCR on the multiplex PCR reads. The sample consists of 300,000 to 450,000 distinct CDR3 sequences, more than 35% of them appearing once. The germline V and J ends were trimmed by 3 bases and 1 base, with 12 bases remaining between them. CDR3 length: 15 residues. Germline V gives CDR1 LGHNA, CDR2 YNFKEQ. As concerns this clonotype: Its specificity is not known. This sequence may be a read error, since a much larger clone differs from it by one base.

The sequenced sample was glioma tissue, nonneoplastic brain tissue, or PBMCs (not recorded which). This clonotype was sampled from a human donor with low-grade glioma or glioblastoma, undergoing nonglioma brain surgery, or in good health (not recorded which). V usage is TRBV4-2 and J usage is TRBJ2-5, with D perhaps TRBD2 (5 bases). CDR3 protein: CASSQASRPQETQYF. DNA for the CDR3: TGTGCCAGCAGCCAGGCTAGCCGCCCCCAAGAGACCCAGTACTTC.